What follows describes a single TCR beta chain. The time point is: new active TB diagnosis, blood taken before or within 7 days of starting treatment. The germline CDR1 and CDR2 sequences are MGHDK and SYGVNS. The CDR3 totals 15 residues. The ends lost 5 bases at V and 12 bases at J; junction bases unmatched: 16. This entry belongs to a study of T cells in tuberculosis. Here immunoSEQ multiplex PCR was the method, and the copy in TCRdb shows in-frame clones only, minus some. The data show 35,000 to 45,000 clones, around 94% seen once. The specimen comprised PBMCs, sampled at tuberculosis diagnosis. The genes are TRBV25-1 and TRBJ1-5, with 7 nucleotides matching TRBD1. The sequence derives from an adult with tuberculosis. The CDR3 loop is CASSPGYVDRAHQHF. CDR3 nucleotides: TGTGCCAGCAGTCCAGGCTACGTCGACAGGGCACACCAGCATTTT.